A selection of T cell receptor beta chains follows, all from one sample in a study of beta chain features in type 1 diabetes. Sequencing used immunoSEQ multiplex PCR; TCRdb keeps in-frame clones, though not all of them. The repertoire holds tens of thousands of clones, with 35% to 55% as singletons. Sample: stem cell memory CD4+ T cells from blood. All receptors come from a young man with type 1 diabetes. Each CDR3 is given with its conserved first and last residue. The D gene is left open where the match is weak. Not all rows give a size; the values are once, few, many and, for expanded clones, a class.

j_call d_call v_call clone_size cdr3_nt cdr3_aa
TRBJ2-7 - TRBV2 - TGTGCCAGCTTATTTTCCGGGTCCTACTCCTACGAGCAGTACTTC CASLFSGSYSYEQYF
TRBJ2-7 TRBD1 TRBV5-1 few TGCGCCAGCAGCTTCCTACCCGGGACAGGGATCTACGAGCAGTACTTC CASSFLPGTGIYEQYF
TRBJ2-7 TRBD2 TRBV6-5 - TGTGCCAGCACCCGGGGGGGGAGTGCCTACGAGCAGTACTTC CASTRGGSAYEQYF
TRBJ2-7 TRBD1 TRBV5-6 few TGTGCCAGCACTTACCGACCGGGACAGGCGTTCGGCGAGCAGTACTTC CASTYRPGQAFGEQYF
TRBJ2-5 - TRBV2 few TGTGCCAGCAGTGAAGCGGCGGGTATAGAGACCCAGTACTTC CASSEAAGIETQYF
TRBJ2-5 TRBD2 TRBV2 - TGTGCCAGCCGCGGGAGCCGGGAGACCCAGTACTTC CASRGSRETQYF
TRBJ2-7 - TRBV7-2 - TGTGCCAGCAGCCCGGGGGACGGAATATACGAGCAGTACTTC CASSPGDGIYEQYF
TRBJ1-1 TRBD1 TRBV6-6 once TGTGCCAGCAGTTTACAGGGGGCACGAGCTTTCTTT CASSLQGARAFF
TRBJ2-4 - TRBV6-6 - TGTGCCAGCAGTTACCCCGGGACTGACGGTCCTTCGTACTTC CASSYPGTDGPSYF
TRBJ2-7 TRBD1 TRBV19 - TGTGCCAGTAGTAGCGGACAGGGGACCTACGAGCAGTACTTC CASSSGQGTYEQYF
TRBJ2-2 TRBD2 TRBV4-3 - TGCGCCAGCAGCCAAGTACCGGGACTAGCGGGACCTGGGGTCGCCGGGGAGCTGTTTTTT CASSQVPGLAGPGVAGELFF
TRBJ1-4 - TRBV7-9 - TGTGCCAGCAGCCTCAGGGCAGGGCGTGGGGAAAAACTGTTTTTT CASSLRAGRGEKLFF
TRBJ2-7 TRBD1 TRBV5-1 - TGCGCCAGCAGCTTGGCCCCCGGGACAGGGTCTTACGAGCAGTACTTC CASSLAPGTGSYEQYF
TRBJ1-2 - TRBV20-1 - TGCAGTGCTCCGACTGATCCGGGCTACACCTTC CSAPTDPGYTF
TRBJ2-6 TRBD1 TRBV7-2 few TGTGCCAGCAGCCCCGGGACAGGGATCTCTGGGGCCAACGTCCTGACTTTC CASSPGTGISGANVLTF
TRBJ2-1 TRBD2 TRBV2 few TGTGCCAGCAAAAGGCTAGCGGAGTACAATGAGCAGTTCTTC CASKRLAEYNEQFF
TRBJ1-1 - TRBV28 - TGTGCCAGCCGTGCAACGCTCGGTGAAGCTTTCTTT CASRATLGEAFF
TRBJ2-7 - TRBV28 - TGTGCCAGCAGTTCAATACAGGAATACGAGCAGTACTTC CASSSIQEYEQYF
TRBJ2-3 - TRBV15 - TGTGCCACCAGCAGAGATTTATTTACGCAGTATTTT CATSRDLFTQYF
TRBJ2-3 - TRBV25-1 few TGTGCCAGCAGTGCCAGGGGCACAGATACGCAGTATTTT CASSARGTDTQYF
TRBJ1-2 TRBD1 TRBV5-1 - TGCGCCAGCAGCTTGGAGACAGGGACATCGTACACCTTC CASSLETGTSYTF
TRBJ2-6 - TRBV18 - TGTGCCAGCTCACGACTCCTACAGGGTTCGGGGGCCAACGTCCTGACTTTC CASSRLLQGSGANVLTF
TRBJ2-1 - TRBV5-4 - TGTGCCAGCAGCCCGCTAGGTCGTGAGCAGTTCTTC CASSPLGREQFF
TRBJ1-4 - TRBV15 few TGTGCCACCAGCAGAGGATTAGTCAACAATGAAAAACTGTTTTTT CATSRGLVNNEKLFF
TRBJ1-1 - TRBV11-2 - TGTGCCAGCAGCACAGCTGTTGCCACTGAAGCTTTCTTT CASSTAVATEAFF
TRBJ1-2 - TRBV30 - TGTGCTTGCCTCCGGGATCCGGCCGGCTATGGCTACACCTTC CACLRDPAGYGYTF